These 2 T cell receptor beta chains were all obtained from the same sample, sequenced in a study of radiation and T cells in renal cell carcinoma. Clones were read by immunoSEQ multiplex PCR, and TCRdb kept only the in-frame ones, dropping some. Of some 150,000 clones listed, approximately 86% were seen once; the top ten hold 10% to 15%. Time point indicated: blood 2 weeks post-SBRT. Sample treatment: 15 Gy SBRT to primary tumor, nephrectomy 4 weeks later. This specimen consisted of blood, obtained from a patient whose treatment included radiotherapy and nephrectomy. The receptors derive from a woman between 50 and 59 years old with renal cell carcinoma.

V and J are TRBV11-3 and TRBJ2-3, with 7 bases fitting TRBD2. This CDR3 is built from 14 residues. Germline V gives CDR1 SGHNT, CDR2 YENEEA. J was trimmed by 2 bases and V by 5 bases; bases with no gene match: 4. CDR3 nucleotides: TGTGCCAGCAGCCTACTAGCGTCCACAGATACGCAGTATTTT. This gives the protein CASSLLASTDTQYF. Looking up the rest from reference TRBV11-3 and TRBJ2-3 gives the full variable domain: EAGVVQSPRYKIIEKKQPVAFWCNPISGHNTLYWYLQNLGQGPELLIRYENEEAVDDSQLPKDRFSAERLKGVDSTLKIQPAELGDSAVYLCASSLLASTDTQYFGPGTRLTVL.

The chain is built from TRBV4-3 and TRBJ1-4; 7 bases match TRBD1. From germline, CDR1 is LGHNA and CDR2 YSLEER. This CDR3 has 20 residues. With 1 base clipped from V and 3 bases from J, the junction kept 17 bases outside the gene matches. Written as DNA, the CDR3 is TGCGCCAGCAGCCAAGTTAGGATCGGGACAGCTGCTTCTGCTAATGAAAAACTGTTTTTT. Protein sequence: CASSQVRIGTAASANEKLFF.